These T cell receptor beta chains were read from a single sample in a study of patients and donors after allogeneic stem cell transplantation. Each CDR3 protein gets one entry after TCRdb re-called the RT-PCR reads with MiXCR. The sample consists of about 960,000 distinct CDR3 sequences, more than 15% of them appearing once. The sequenced sample consisted of blood, either unsorted or a sorted T cell fraction (not recorded which). The receptors originated from a human donor who was either an allogeneic HSCT recipient or a stem cell or donor lymphocyte infusion donor (not recorded which). It is not recorded whose cells these are; they may come from a transplant donor. Each CDR3 is given with its conserved first and last residue. D genes are given only for firm matches. Not every row has a clone size; where given, it reads once, few, many or a size class.

D	J	length	size	V	DNA	CDR3
-	TRBJ1-3	16	-	TRBV25-1	TGTGCCAGCAGTGACCCGGCTGGACAGTACGGAAACACCATATATTTT	CASSDPAGQYGNTIYF
-	TRBJ2-1	13	-	TRBV2	TGTGCCAGCAGTGACGCCAGATACAATGAGCAGTTCTTC	CASSDARYNEQFF
TRBD1	TRBJ2-3	18	few	TRBV12-3/TRBV12-4	TGTGCCAGCAGTCCAGACAGGGCACGGCGGGCTCGCACAGATACGCAGTATTTT	CASSPDRARRARTDTQYF
-	TRBJ1-2	15	-	TRBV6-1	TGTGCCAGCAGTGAAGAAAGGGACCTTTTGTCCGGCTACACCTTC	CASSEERDLLSGYTF
-	TRBJ2-2	14	-	TRBV25-1	TGTGCCAGCAGTGATAACAGAAAGACCGGGGAGCTGTTTTTT	CASSDNRKTGELFF
TRBD2	TRBJ2-1	15	-	TRBV3-1	TGTGCCAGCAGCCAAGAGCCGGGAGGGTACAATGAGCAGTTCTTC	CASSQEPGGYNEQFF
TRBD1	TRBJ1-3	20	-	TRBV11-1	TGTGCCAGCAGCTACCTATTACCGGGACAGGGCTTCAGCTCTGGAAACACCATATATTTT	CASSYLLPGQGFSSGNTIYF
-	TRBJ1-6	16	-	TRBV7-2	TGTGCCAGCAGCAGCAACAGGACGCCGAAGGGTTCACCCCTCCACTTT	CASSSNRTPKGSPLHF
-	TRBJ1-2	15	many	TRBV4-2	TGTGCCAGCAGCCAAGAGCAGGGAGCCACTGATGGCTACACCTTC	CASSQEQGATDGYTF
-	TRBJ1-1	16	many	TRBV4-1	TGCGCCAGCAGCCAAGTCCGGGGGCGTGGGAACACTGAAGCTTTCTTT	CASSQVRGRGNTEAFF
-	TRBJ1-1	12	few	TRBV24-1	TGTGCCACCAGTGGCCAGGGTCCTGAAGCTTTCTTT	CATSGQGPEAFF
TRBD1	TRBJ1-6	15	many	TRBV20-1	TGCAGTGCTTCAAAAGGGACAGTCGATAATTCACCCCTCCACTTT	CSASKGTVDNSPLHF
TRBD2	TRBJ2-5	14	many	TRBV9	TGTGCCAGCAGCGTAGCGGGAGGGAAAGAGACCCAGTACTTC	CASSVAGGKETQYF
-	TRBJ1-4	14	few	TRBV20-1	TGCAGTGCTAGAGCTGTAGGAATTAATGAAAAACTGTTTTTT	CSARAVGINEKLFF
-	TRBJ1-2	14	-	TRBV6-5	TGTGCCAGCAGTTCCCGAAAGACAGGAGAAGGCTACACCTTC	CASSSRKTGEGYTF
TRBD1	TRBJ1-2	16	many	TRBV28	TGTGCCAGCAGTCTATTTTTTCGTGGACAGGGGAATGGCTACACCTTC	CASSLFFRGQGNGYTF
TRBD2	TRBJ2-5	13	few	TRBV12-3/TRBV12-4	TGTGCCAGCAGTAGTAGCGGGGAAGAGACCCAGTACTTC	CASSSSGEETQYF
-	TRBJ2-5	13	-	TRBV20-1	TGCAGTGCTAGCGGCTTTTTCCAAGAGACCCAGTACTTC	CSASGFFQETQYF
-	TRBJ2-3	12	few	TRBV7-9	TGTGCCGGCAGCGCAGGGACAGATACGCAGTATTTT	CAGSAGTDTQYF
-	TRBJ2-1	14	few	TRBV9	TGTGCCAGCAGCAATCAAATCCAAGGCAACGAGCAGTTCTTC	CASSNQIQGNEQFF
TRBD1	TRBJ2-7	11	-	TRBV20-1	TGCAGTGCTTCTCAGGGACAGAGTTCGTACTTC	CSASQGQSSYF
TRBD2	TRBJ2-5	16	many	TRBV29-1	TGCAGCGTTGACTCCTCCGGGACTAGCGGGGAAGAGACCCAGTACTTC	CSVDSSGTSGEETQYF
-	TRBJ1-2	15	few	TRBV12-3/TRBV12-4	TGTGCCAGCAGTTTGGGGGCAGGCCCGAACTATGGCTACACCTTC	CASSLGAGPNYGYTF
-	TRBJ2-5	15	few	TRBV20-1	TGCAGTGCCCTCTCCAGGGACCCCGGAGGAGAGACCCAGTACTTC	CSALSRDPGGETQYF
-	TRBJ2-1	17	-	TRBV29-1	TGCAGCGTTCGTTACCAGAAGACAGCGAGCTCCTACAATGAGCAGTTCTTC	CSVRYQKTASSYNEQFF
TRBD2	TRBJ2-5	16	-	TRBV11-2	TGTGCCAGCAGCTTGATTTCAAGCGGGGTCCAAGAGACCCAGTACTTC	CASSLISSGVQETQYF
TRBD1	TRBJ1-4	14	-	TRBV25-1	TGTGCCAGCAGTAGCCGACAGGGTGGAGGAAAACTGTTTTTT	CASSSRQGGGKLFF
TRBD2	TRBJ2-7	16	-	TRBV4-2	TGTGCCAGCAGCCAAGGCCTAGCGGTTAACTCCTACGAGCAGTACTTC	CASSQGLAVNSYEQYF
TRBD1	TRBJ2-7	16	few	TRBV29-1	TGCAGCGTTGAATACCCGGGACAGAGGGTCCCCTACGAGCAGTACTTC	CSVEYPGQRVPYEQYF
-	TRBJ2-2	17	-	TRBV10-3	TGTGCCATCAACGCAGGACGGGGAGGATCGGGAACCGGGGAGCTGTTTTTT	CAINAGRGGSGTGELFF
TRBD1	TRBJ1-1	13	-	TRBV7-3	TGTGCCAGCAGCCCCGGACAGGGTTTGGCAGCTTTCTTT	CASSPGQGLAAFF
-	TRBJ2-7	12	few	TRBV20-1	TGCAGTGCTGAAGGCAAATACTACGAGCAGTACTTC	CSAEGKYYEQYF
TRBD2	TRBJ2-5	17	few	TRBV7-2	TGTGCCAGCAGTTTTGGGCCTAGCGGGGGGATCCAAGAGACCCAGTACTTC	CASSFGPSGGIQETQYF
TRBD2	TRBJ2-1	13	few	TRBV15	TGTGCCACCAGCAACCGGGACTACATTGAGCAGTTCTTC	CATSNRDYIEQFF
-	TRBJ2-7	14	-	TRBV27	TGTGCCAGCAGGCCTCTCCTCGGGTTCTACGAGCAGTACTTC	CASRPLLGFYEQYF
-	TRBJ2-6	18	few	TRBV15	TGTGCCACCAGCAGAGATGGTCCCGCTGGGACTGGGGCCAACGTCCTGACTTTC	CATSRDGPAGTGANVLTF
-	TRBJ2-5	13	-	TRBV5-1	TGCGCCAGCAGGCCAAATATTCAAGAGACCCAGTACTTC	CASRPNIQETQYF
TRBD1	TRBJ1-2	16	-	TRBV28	TGTGCCAGCAGCCTTGCGGACAGGGGGCTGACGAATGGCTACACCTTC	CASSLADRGLTNGYTF
-	TRBJ2-7	13	-	TRBV7-2	TGTGCCAGCAGCGTTTCGGGATCCTACGAGCAGTACTTC	CASSVSGSYEQYF
-	TRBJ1-2	14	few	TRBV12-3/TRBV12-4	TGTGCCAGCACCCAAGGGCCCCGCTACTATGGCTACACCTTC	CASTQGPRYYGYTF
TRBD2	TRBJ2-2	16	-	TRBV29-1	TGCAGCGTTGAAGATCGAGGACTAGGGCACACCGGGGAGCTGTTTTTT	CSVEDRGLGHTGELFF
-	TRBJ1-5	14	-	TRBV12-3/TRBV12-4	TGTGCCAGCAGTCCCCAGCGGGGGAATCAGCCCCAGCATTTT	CASSPQRGNQPQHF
-	TRBJ2-1	14	few	TRBV20-1	TGCAGTGCTAGCGGGTTTCGTTCCTACAATGAGCAGTTCTTC	CSASGFRSYNEQFF
-	TRBJ2-2	17	-	TRBV4-2	TGTGCCAGCAGCCTTCCGATGGGGGAGTTAGGCAACGGGGAGCTGTTTTTT	CASSLPMGELGNGELFF